The sequence of this TCR beta chain was determined in a study of cytotoxic CD8 clonotypes in ibrutinib-treated CLL. Profiled with immunoSEQ multiplex PCR; TCRdb holds only in-frame clones, not every one. This table has approximately 150,000 clones, roughly 80% appearing once. The CDR3 length is 16 residues. Germline trimming cut 2 bases from V and 4 bases from J; bases unmatched to any gene: 7. Germline values: CDR1 SNHLY, CDR2 FYNNEI. This TCR came from a human donor with chronic lymphocytic leukemia. Sequenced here: PBMCs, sampled after 12 months of ibrutinib treatment. The rearrangement joins TRBV2 to TRBJ2-7, with 11 nucleotides matching TRBD2. The CDR3 DNA follows: TGTGCCAGCAGTGAATCTAGACTAGCGGGGCTTTACGAGCAGTACTTC. Translated: CASSESRLAGLYEQYF. Variable domain in full (rest from reference TRBV2 and TRBJ2-7): EPEVTQTPSHQVTQMGQEVILRCVPISNHLYFYWYRQILGQKVEFLVSFYNNEISEKSEIFDDQFSVERPDGSNFTLKIRSTKLEDSAMYFCASSESRLAGLYEQYFGPGTRLTVT.